Listed below are T cell receptor beta chains from one sample, sequenced in a study of T cell changes during pregnancy in multiple sclerosis. Produced via immunoSEQ multiplex PCR; TCRdb's table is partial and in-frame only. This sample has tens of thousands of clones, with roughly 94% found just once. The source material was CD4+ T cells from peripheral blood mononuclear cells, sampled in the first trimester of pregnancy. Receptors were obtained from a female donor with multiple sclerosis, enrolled in a pregnancy study. Both conserved end residues are part of each CDR3. A D gene is named only where the DNA matches it firmly. Rows may omit the clone size; those that give it use once, few, many or a size class.

12,TRBJ2-7,TRBD1,.,TRBV29-1,CSVEAGGYEQYF,TGCAGCGTTGAAGCAGGGGGCTACGAGCAGTACTTC
14,TRBJ1-6,TRBD1,few,TRBV9,CASSTGQGDSPLHF,TGTGCCAGCAGCACGGGACAGGGGGACTCACCCCTCCACTTT
11,TRBJ1-1,.,.,TRBV20-1,CSARGSPEAFF,TGCAGTGCTAGAGGGAGTCCCGAAGCTTTCTTT
14,TRBJ1-2,.,.,TRBV5-6,CASSPGGQGYGYTF,TGTGCCAGCTCCCCGGGGGGGCAGGGCTATGGCTACACCTTC
14,TRBJ1-2,.,.,TRBV4-1,CASKGDSGNYGYTF,TGCGCCAGCAAGGGGGATTCGGGGAACTATGGCTACACCTTC
13,TRBJ2-1,TRBD2,.,TRBV6-6,CASKPGLAGEQFF,TGTGCCAGCAAGCCCGGACTAGCAGGTGAGCAGTTCTTC
15,TRBJ2-1,.,.,TRBV7-2,CASSKKTDRYNEQFF,TGTGCCAGCAGCAAAAAAACAGACCGATACAATGAGCAGTTCTTC
14,TRBJ1-6,TRBD1,.,TRBV7-8,CASSLAQGGSPLHF,TGTGCCAGCAGCTTAGCGCAGGGGGGTTCACCCCTCCACTTT
14,TRBJ1-2,.,.,TRBV18,CASSLTGGNSGYTF,TGTGCCAGCTCACTCACGGGGGGAAATTCCGGCTACACCTTC
13,TRBJ2-7,.,.,TRBV7-9,CASSLDSSYEQYF,TGTGCCAGCAGCTTAGACAGCTCCTACGAGCAGTACTTC
15,TRBJ1-6,TRBD1,once,TRBV2,CASSPGQQNNSPLHF,TGTGCCAGCAGCCCGGGACAGCAAAATAATTCACCCCTCCACTTT
15,TRBJ2-7,.,.,TRBV5-6,CASSLVVQPAYEQYF,TGTGCCAGCAGCTTGGTGGTACAGCCAGCCTACGAGCAGTACTTC
11,TRBJ2-2,.,.,TRBV30,CAWSRTRELFF,TGTGCCTGGAGCAGAACGCGGGAGCTGTTTTTT
14,TRBJ1-3,.,.,TRBV7-8,CASSLGQDGNTIYF,TGTGCCAGCAGCTTAGGGCAAGATGGAAACACCATATATTTT
13,TRBJ1-3,.,.,TRBV10-3,CATIQGSGNTIYF,TGTGCCACAATCCAGGGATCCGGAAACACCATATATTTT
16,TRBJ1-4,.,.,TRBV11-2,CASSSTATATNEKLFF,TGTGCCAGCAGCTCAACAGCTACTGCAACTAATGAAAAACTGTTTTTT
14,TRBJ2-3,.,.,TRBV29-1,CSVGFRGVTDTQYF,TGCAGCGTTGGGTTCAGGGGTGTCACAGATACGCAGTATTTT
18,TRBJ2-1,.,.,TRBV19,CASSINLVDFSSYNEQFF,TGTGCCAGTAGTATAAATCTAGTGGACTTTTCCTCCTACAATGAGCAGTTCTTC
16,TRBJ1-2,.,.,TRBV15,CATSRERGDPNYGYTF,TGTGCCACCAGCAGAGAACGAGGAGACCCTAACTATGGCTACACCTTC
13,TRBJ2-3,.,once,TRBV6-1,CASSEGVTDTQYF,TGTGCCAGCAGTGAAGGAGTGACAGATACGCAGTATTTT
14,TRBJ2-6,.,.,TRBV6-5,CASSQAPGANVLTF,TGTGCCAGCAGTCAGGCACCTGGGGCCAACGTCCTGACTTTC
15,TRBJ1-2,.,.,TRBV6-5,CASTRNRDVNYGYTF,TGTGCCAGCACGCGAAACAGGGACGTGAACTATGGCTACACCTTC
14,TRBJ2-3,TRBD1,.,TRBV5-4,CASSPGQGTDTQYF,TGTGCCAGCAGCCCTGGACAGGGGACAGATACGCAGTATTTT